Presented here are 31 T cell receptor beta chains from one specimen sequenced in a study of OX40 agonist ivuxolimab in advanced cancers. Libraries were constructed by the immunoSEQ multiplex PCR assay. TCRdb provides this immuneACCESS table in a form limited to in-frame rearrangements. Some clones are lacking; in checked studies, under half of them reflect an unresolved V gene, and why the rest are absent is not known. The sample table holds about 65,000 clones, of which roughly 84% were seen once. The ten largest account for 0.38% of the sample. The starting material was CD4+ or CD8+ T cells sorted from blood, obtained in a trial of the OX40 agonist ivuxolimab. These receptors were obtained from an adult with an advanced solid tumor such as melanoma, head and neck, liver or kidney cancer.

The CDR3 DNA reads TGTGCCAGCAGGACAGGGCCTAGCTATGGCTACACCTTC. Amino acids: CASRTGPSYGYTF. V is TRBV6-4 and J is TRBJ1-2, with TRBD1 matching 7 bases. V shed 6 bases and J 4 bases; nucleotides not matched to a gene: 5. Germline CDR1 MRHNA, CDR2 SNTAGT. The CDR3 runs to 13 residues.

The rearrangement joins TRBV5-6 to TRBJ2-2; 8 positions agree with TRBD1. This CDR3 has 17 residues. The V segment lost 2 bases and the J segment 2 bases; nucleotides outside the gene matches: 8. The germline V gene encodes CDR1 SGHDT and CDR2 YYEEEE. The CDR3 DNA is TGTGCCAGCAGCTTTAGGACAGGGATACATAACACCGGGGAGCTGTTTTTT. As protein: CASSFRTGIHNTGELFF.

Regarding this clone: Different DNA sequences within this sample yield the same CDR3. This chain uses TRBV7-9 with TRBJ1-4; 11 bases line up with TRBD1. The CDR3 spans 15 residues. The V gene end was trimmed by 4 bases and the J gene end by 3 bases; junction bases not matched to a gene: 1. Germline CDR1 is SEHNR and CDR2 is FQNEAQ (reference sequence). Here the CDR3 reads CASSSGQGANEKLFF. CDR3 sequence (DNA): TGTGCCAGCAGCTCGGGACAGGGGGCTAATGAAAAACTGTTTTTT.

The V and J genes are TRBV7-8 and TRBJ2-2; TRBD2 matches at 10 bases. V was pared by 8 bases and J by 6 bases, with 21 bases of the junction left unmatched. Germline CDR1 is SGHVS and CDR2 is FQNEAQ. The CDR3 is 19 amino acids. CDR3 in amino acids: CASGPRAIRSGGAAGELFF. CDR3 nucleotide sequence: TGTGCCAGCGGCCCTCGGGCTATAAGGAGCGGGGGGGCTGCCGGGGAGCTGTTTTTT.

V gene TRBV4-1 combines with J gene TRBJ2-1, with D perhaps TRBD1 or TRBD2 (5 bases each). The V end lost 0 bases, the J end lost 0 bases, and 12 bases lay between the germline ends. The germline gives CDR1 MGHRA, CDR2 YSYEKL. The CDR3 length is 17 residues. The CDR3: CASSQDRETASYNEQFF. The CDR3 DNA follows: TGCGCCAGCAGCCAAGATAGGGAGACAGCCTCCTACAATGAGCAGTTCTTC.

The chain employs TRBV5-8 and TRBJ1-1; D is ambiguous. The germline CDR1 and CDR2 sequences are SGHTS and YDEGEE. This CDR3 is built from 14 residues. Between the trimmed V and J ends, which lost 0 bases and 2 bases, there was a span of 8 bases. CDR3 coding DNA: TGTGCCAGCAGCTTGGGTCAGCCCAACACTGAAGCTTTCTTT. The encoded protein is CASSLGQPNTEAFF. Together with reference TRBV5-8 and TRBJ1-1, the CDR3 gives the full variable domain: EAGVTQSPTHLIKTRGQQATLRCSPISGHTSVYWYQQALGLGLQFLLWYDEGEERNRGNFPPRFSGRQFPNYSSELNVNALELEDSALYLCASSLGQPNTEAFFGQGTRLTVV.

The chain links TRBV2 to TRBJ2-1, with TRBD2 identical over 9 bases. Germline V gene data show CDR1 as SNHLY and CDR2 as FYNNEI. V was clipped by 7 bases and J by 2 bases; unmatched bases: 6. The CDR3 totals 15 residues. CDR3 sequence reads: CASKGGLATYNEQFF. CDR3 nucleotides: TGTGCCAGCAAAGGGGGACTAGCTACCTACAATGAGCAGTTCTTC.

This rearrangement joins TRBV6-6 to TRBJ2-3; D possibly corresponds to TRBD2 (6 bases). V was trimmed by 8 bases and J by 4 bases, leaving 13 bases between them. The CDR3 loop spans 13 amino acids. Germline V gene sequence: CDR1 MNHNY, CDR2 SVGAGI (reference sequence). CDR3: CASRAGHADTQYF. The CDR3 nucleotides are TGTGCCAGCCGGGCGGGGCATGCAGATACGCAGTATTTT.

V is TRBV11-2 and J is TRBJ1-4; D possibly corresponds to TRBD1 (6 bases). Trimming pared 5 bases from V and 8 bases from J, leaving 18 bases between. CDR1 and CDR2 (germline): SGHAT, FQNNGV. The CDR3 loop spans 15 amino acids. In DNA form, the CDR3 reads TGTGCCAGCAGCCTACAGACAGGACCCCGGGAAAAACTGTTTTTT. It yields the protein CASSLQTGPREKLFF. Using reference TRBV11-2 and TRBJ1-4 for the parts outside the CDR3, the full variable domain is EAGVAQSPRYKIIEKRQSVAFWCNPISGHATLYWYQQILGQGPKLLIQFQNNGVVDDSQLPKDRFSAERLKGVDSTLKIQPAKLEDSAVYLCASSLQTGPREKLFFGSGTQLSVL.

CDR3 in DNA: TGTGCCAGCTCATTACGGAGGGGCTACGAGCAGTACTTC. This codes for CASSLRRGYEQYF. The chain employs TRBV18 and TRBJ2-7; tentatively, D is TRBD2 (6 bases). In germline, CDR1 is KGHSH, CDR2 LQKENI. V lost 5 bases and J 3 bases, leaving 11 bases between the germline ends. There are 13 residues in the CDR3.

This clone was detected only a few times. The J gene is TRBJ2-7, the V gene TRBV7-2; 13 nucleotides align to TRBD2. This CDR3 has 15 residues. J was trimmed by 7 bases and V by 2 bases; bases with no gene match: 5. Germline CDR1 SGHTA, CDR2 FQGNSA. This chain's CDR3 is CASSLLSLAGGEQYF. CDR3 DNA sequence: TGTGCCAGCAGCTTACTCTCACTAGCGGGGGGGGAGCAGTACTTC.

Here the CDR3 DNA reads TGTGCCAGCAGTGAAGGGGACACCGGGGAGCTGTTTTTT. This codes for CASSEGDTGELFF. The chain carries TRBV6-1 and TRBJ2-2; the D is unclear. CDR3 length: 13 residues. Germline CDR1 is MNHNS and CDR2 is SASEGT. V was cut by 1 base and J by 3 bases, with 3 bases left in between.

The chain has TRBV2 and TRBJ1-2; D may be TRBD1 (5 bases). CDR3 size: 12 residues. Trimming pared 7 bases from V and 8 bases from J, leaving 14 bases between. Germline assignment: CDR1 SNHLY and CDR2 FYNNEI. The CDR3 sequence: CASMTEVSGYTF. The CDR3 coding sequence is TGTGCCAGCATGACAGAAGTATCCGGCTACACCTTC. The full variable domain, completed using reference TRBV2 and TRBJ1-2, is EPEVTQTPSHQVTQMGQEVILRCVPISNHLYFYWYRQILGQKVEFLVSFYNNEISEKSEIFDDQFSVERPDGSNFTLKIRSTKLEDSAMYFCASMTEVSGYTFGSGTRLTVV.

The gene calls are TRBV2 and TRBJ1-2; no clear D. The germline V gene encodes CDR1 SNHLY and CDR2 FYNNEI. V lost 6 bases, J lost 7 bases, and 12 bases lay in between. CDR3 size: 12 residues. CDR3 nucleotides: TGTGCCAGCAGGAAGGAGGAGGGTGGCTACACCTTC. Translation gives CASRKEEGGYTF.

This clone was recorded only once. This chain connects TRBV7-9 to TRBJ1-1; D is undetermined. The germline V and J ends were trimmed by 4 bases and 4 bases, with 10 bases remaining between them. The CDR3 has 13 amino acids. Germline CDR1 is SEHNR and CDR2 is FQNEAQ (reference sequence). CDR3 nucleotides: TGTGCCAGCAGCTCCATTGCGCTCACTGAAGCTTTCTTT. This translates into CASSSIALTEAFF.

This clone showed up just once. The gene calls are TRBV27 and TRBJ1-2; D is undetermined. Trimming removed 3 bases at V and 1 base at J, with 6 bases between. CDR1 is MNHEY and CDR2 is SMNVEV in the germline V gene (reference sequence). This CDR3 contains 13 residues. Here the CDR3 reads CASSFEGNYGYTF. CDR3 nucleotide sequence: TGTGCCAGCAGTTTCGAGGGTAACTATGGCTACACCTTC.

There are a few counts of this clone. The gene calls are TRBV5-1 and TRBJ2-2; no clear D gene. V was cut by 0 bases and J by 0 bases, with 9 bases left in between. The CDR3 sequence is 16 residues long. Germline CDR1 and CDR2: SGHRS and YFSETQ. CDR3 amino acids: CASSLEARANTGELFF. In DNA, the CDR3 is TGCGCCAGCAGCTTGGAGGCTCGGGCGAACACCGGGGAGCTGTTTTTT.

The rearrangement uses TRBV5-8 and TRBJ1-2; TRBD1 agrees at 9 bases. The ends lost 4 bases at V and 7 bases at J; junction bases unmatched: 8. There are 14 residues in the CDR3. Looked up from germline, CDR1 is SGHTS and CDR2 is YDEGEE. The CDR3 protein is CASSPGTGLPGYTF. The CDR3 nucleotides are TGTGCCAGCAGCCCAGGGACAGGGCTTCCTGGCTACACCTTC.

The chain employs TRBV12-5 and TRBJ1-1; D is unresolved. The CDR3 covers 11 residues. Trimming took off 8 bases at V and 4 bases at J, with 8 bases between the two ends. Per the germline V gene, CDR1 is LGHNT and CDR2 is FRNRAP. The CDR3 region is CASLWGTEAFF. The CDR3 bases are TGTGCTAGTTTGTGGGGCACTGAAGCTTTCTTT.

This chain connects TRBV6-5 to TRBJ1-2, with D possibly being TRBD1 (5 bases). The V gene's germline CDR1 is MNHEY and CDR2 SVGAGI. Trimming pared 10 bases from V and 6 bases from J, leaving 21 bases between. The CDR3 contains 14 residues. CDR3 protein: CATSYSSGRHGYTF. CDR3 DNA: TGTGCCACCTCGTACTCCTCGGGGCGACATGGCTACACCTTC.

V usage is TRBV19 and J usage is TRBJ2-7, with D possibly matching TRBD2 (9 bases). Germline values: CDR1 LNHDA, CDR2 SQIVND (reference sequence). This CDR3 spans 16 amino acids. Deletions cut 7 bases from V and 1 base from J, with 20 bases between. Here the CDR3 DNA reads TGTGCCAGTAACGCGGGGGGGACAGGTAGTTCCTACGAGCAGTACTTC. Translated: CASNAGGTGSSYEQYF.

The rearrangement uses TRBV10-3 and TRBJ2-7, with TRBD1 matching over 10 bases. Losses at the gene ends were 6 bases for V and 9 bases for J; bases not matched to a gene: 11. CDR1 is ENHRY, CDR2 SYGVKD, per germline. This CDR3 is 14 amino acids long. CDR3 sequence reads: CAISRGTGEGGQYF. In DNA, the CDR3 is TGTGCCATCAGCCGCGGGACAGGGGAAGGTGGGCAGTACTTC.

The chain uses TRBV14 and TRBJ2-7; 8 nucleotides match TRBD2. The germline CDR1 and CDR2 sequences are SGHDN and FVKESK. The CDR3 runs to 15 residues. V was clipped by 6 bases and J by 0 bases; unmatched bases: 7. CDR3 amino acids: CASSRYREGSYEQYF. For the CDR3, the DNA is TGTGCCAGCAGTCGGTATCGGGAGGGCTCCTACGAGCAGTACTTC.

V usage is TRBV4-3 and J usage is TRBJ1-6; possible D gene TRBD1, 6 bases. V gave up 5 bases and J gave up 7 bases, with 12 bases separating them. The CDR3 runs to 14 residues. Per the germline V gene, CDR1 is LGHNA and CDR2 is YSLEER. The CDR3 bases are TGCGCCAGCAGCTCAGGGGTTCAAAATTCACCCCTCCACTTT. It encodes CASSSGVQNSPLHF.

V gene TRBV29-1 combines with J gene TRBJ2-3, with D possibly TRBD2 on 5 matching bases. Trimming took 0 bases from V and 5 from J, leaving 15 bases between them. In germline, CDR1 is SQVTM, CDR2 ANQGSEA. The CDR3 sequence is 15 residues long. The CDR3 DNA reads TGCAGCGTTGAAGAGGGAGCTAAAAAACAAGATACGCAGTATTTT. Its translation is CSVEEGAKKQDTQYF.

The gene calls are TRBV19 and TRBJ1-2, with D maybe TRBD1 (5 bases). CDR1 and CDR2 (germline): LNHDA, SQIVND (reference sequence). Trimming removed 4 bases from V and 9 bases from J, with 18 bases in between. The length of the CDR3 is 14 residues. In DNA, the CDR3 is TGTGCCAGTAGTAAGCGGGACGGGGCAAGTAGCTACACCTTC. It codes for CASSKRDGASSYTF. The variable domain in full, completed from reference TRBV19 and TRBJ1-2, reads DGGITQSPKYLFRKEGQNVTLSCEQNLNHDAMYWYRQDPGQGLRLIYYSQIVNDFQKGDIAEGYSVSREKKESFPLTVTSAQKNPTAFYLCASSKRDGASSYTFGSGTRLTVV.

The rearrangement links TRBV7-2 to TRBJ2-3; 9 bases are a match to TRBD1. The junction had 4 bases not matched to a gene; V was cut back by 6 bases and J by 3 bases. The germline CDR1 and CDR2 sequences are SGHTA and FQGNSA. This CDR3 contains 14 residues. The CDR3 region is CASRDRGGTDTQYF. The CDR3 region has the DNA TGTGCCAGCAGGGACAGGGGAGGGACAGATACGCAGTATTTT.

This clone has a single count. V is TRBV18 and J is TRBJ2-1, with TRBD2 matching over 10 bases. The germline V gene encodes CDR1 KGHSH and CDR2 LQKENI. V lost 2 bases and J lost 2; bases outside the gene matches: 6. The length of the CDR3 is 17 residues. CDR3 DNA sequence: TGTGCCAGCTCACCAGTGATAGCGGGGGGTCCCTACAATGAGCAGTTCTTC. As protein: CASSPVIAGGPYNEQFF. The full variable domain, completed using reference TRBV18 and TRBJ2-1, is NAGVMQNPRHLVRRRGQEARLRCSPMKGHSHVYWYRQLPEEGLKFMVYLQKENIIDESGMPKERFSAEFPKEGPSILRIQQVVRGDSAAYFCASSPVIAGGPYNEQFFGPGTRLTVL.

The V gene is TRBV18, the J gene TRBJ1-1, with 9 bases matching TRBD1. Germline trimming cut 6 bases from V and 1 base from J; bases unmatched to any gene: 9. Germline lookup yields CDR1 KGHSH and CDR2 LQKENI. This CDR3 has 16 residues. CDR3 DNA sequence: TGTGCCAGCTCGCCCAGCGGGACAGGGAGGAACACTGAAGCTTTCTTT. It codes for CASSPSGTGRNTEAFF.

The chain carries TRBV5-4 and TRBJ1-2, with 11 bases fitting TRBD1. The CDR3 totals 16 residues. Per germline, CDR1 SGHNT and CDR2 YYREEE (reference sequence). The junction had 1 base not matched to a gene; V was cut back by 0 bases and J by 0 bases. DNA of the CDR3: TGTGCCAGCAGCTTGGGGGACAGGGGGGCTAACTATGGCTACACCTTC. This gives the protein CASSLGDRGANYGYTF.

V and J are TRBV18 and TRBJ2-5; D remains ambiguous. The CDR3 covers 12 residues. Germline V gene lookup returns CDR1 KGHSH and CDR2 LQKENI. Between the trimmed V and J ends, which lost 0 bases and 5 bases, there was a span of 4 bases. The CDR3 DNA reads TGTGCCAGCTCACCACCGACCGAGACCCAGTACTTC. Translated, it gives CASSPPTETQYF.